This T cell receptor beta chain is from a study of blood T cell repertoires in COVID-19. Turning to the study itself: From T cells, B-cell-depleted T cells, or PBMCs came the material, which was cDNA or gDNA.

V lost 5 bases and J lost 0; bases outside the gene matches: 9. The germline gives CDR1 SGHTA, CDR2 FQGNSA. The CDR3 is 19 amino acids. Authors' analysis steps: Reference gene primers were amplified, and this amplification served to estimate nucleated cell counts. Repertoires were generated with immunoSEQ multiplex PCR, while TCRdb's copy carries only in-frame clones and drops some. The D gene and trimming were derived from the DNA, and the V and J assignments and clone size from that table. The sample records about 120,000 clones, approximately 85% being singletons. The TCR sequence derives from a man aged 40-50 years with acute or convalescent COVID-19. The chain couples TRBV7-2 to TRBJ2-1, with 14 bases matching TRBD2. The sequenced material came from peripheral blood. The CDR3 here is CASSPPRTSGRSSYNEQFF. The DNA for the CDR3 is TGTGCCAGCAGCCCCCCGAGGACTAGCGGGAGGAGCTCCTACAATGAGCAGTTCTTC.